Each of the 13 T cell receptor beta chains below was sequenced from the same sample in a study of neoadjuvant anti-PD-1 for oral cavity cancer. Time point defined: after neoadjuvant nivolumab, at surgical resection. Method: immunoSEQ multiplex PCR; TCRdb's copy keeps in-frame clones and lacks some. The profile shows roughly 40,000 clones, approximately 80% of them singletons. Sequencing used PBMCs, obtained after nivolumab (anti-PD-1) treatment. Receptors were obtained from a person aged 40 to 85 with oral cavity squamous cell carcinoma.

The rearrangement links TRBV2 to TRBJ1-1, with unresolved D. Trimming took 7 bases from V and 1 from J, leaving 16 bases between them. This CDR3 contains 15 residues. The V gene's germline CDR1 is SNHLY and CDR2 FYNNEI. The CDR3 here is CASIREQSQNTEAFF. CDR3 nucleotides: TGTGCCAGCATACGGGAACAGAGCCAGAACACTGAAGCTTTCTTT.

This chain links TRBV6-1 with TRBJ2-3; 9 positions agree with TRBD2. The CDR3 length is 12 residues. Per the germline V gene, CDR1 is MNHNS and CDR2 is SASEGT. V shed 10 bases, J shed 6 bases, and the junction held 5 bases outside the gene matches. CDR3 sequence reads: CATVAGADTQYF. Written as DNA, the CDR3 is TGTGCCACCGTAGCGGGAGCGGATACGCAGTATTTT.

DNA for the CDR3: TGTGCCTGGAGTGTACGTTCTTTGACAGGTGGTGGGGATGAACTTAATCAGCCCCAGCATTTT. Translated, it gives CAWSVRSLTGGGDELNQPQHF. The V gene is TRBV30, the J gene TRBJ1-5, with D perhaps matching TRBD1 (6 bases). Germline CDR1 is GTSNPN and CDR2 is SVGIG (reference sequence). The CDR3 totals 21 residues. Trimming shortened V by 0 bases and J by 4 bases, and 31 bases separated the two germline ends.

This clone was observed once. This chain connects TRBV28 to TRBJ2-1; D is undetermined. This CDR3 comprises 13 residues. Germline V gene data show CDR1 as MDHEN and CDR2 as SYDVKM. V was trimmed by 1 base and J by 9 bases, leaving 10 bases between them. The CDR3 sequence is CASSLYPAGEQFF. The CDR3 bases are TGTGCCAGCAGTTTATACCCAGCTGGTGAGCAGTTCTTC.

This clone turned up a few times. The chain couples TRBV5-1 to TRBJ2-2; the match to TRBD2 covers 7 bases. CDR1 and CDR2 from the germline V gene are SGHRS and YFSETQ. The length of the CDR3 is 17 residues. V trimming: 0 bases; J trimming: 2 bases; junction bases outside the gene matches: 7. The CDR3 DNA reads as TGCGCCAGCAGCTTGGAATGGGAGCGGGGCAACACCGGGGAGCTGTTTTTT. It specifies CASSLEWERGNTGELFF.

V usage is TRBV14 and J usage is TRBJ1-1; D not resolved. CDR1 is SGHDN and CDR2 is FVKESK in the germline V gene. Trimming stripped 4 bases from V and 0 bases from J, with 6 bases between. The CDR3 length is 13 residues. CDR3 DNA: TGTGCCAGCAGCCTTAAAATGAACACTGAAGCTTTCTTT. Translation: CASSLKMNTEAFF. The whole variable domain, filled in from reference TRBV14 and TRBJ1-1, reads EAGVTQFPSHSVIEKGQTVTLRCDPISGHDNLYWYRRVMGKEIKFLLHFVKESKQDESGMPNNRFLAERTGGTYSTLKVQPAELEDSGVYFCASSLKMNTEAFFGQGTRLTVV.

The chain employs TRBV7-9 and TRBJ2-7; 8 bases agree with TRBD2. The CDR3 sequence is 15 residues long. Germline V CDR1 and CDR2: SEHNR, FQNEAQ (reference sequence). The junction had 12 bases not matched to a gene; V was cut back by 5 bases and J by 6 bases. CDR3 amino acids: CASSPPGTSSAEQYF. The CDR3 region has the DNA TGTGCCAGCAGCCCACCCGGGACTAGTTCCGCCGAGCAGTACTTC.

The V call is TRBV7-5, the J call TRBJ1-1. TRBV7-5 is given as a pseudogene. The CDR3 extends over 13 amino acids. The CDR3 spells CARSLWINTEAFF. The CDR3 DNA sequence: TGTGCCAGAAGCTTGTGGATCAACACTGAAGCTTTCTTT.

The V gene is TRBV13, the J gene TRBJ2-6; the D is unclear. Germline loops: CDR1 PRHDT, CDR2 FYEKMQ (reference sequence). CDR3 length equals 15 residues. V lost 5 bases and J 0 bases, leaving 8 bases between the germline ends. The CDR3 bases are TGTGCCAGCAGCCCCCGCGTCTCTGGGGCCAACGTCCTGACTTTC. Translated, it gives CASSPRVSGANVLTF. The full variable domain, rest sourced from reference TRBV13 and TRBJ2-6, is AAGVIQSPRHLIKEKRETATLKCYPIPRHDTVYWYQQGPGQDPQFLISFYEKMQSDKGSIPDRFSAQQFSDYHSELNMSSLELGDSALYFCASSPRVSGANVLTFGAGSRLTVL.

The chain couples TRBV4-2 to TRBJ2-2; 8 bases are a match to TRBD2. Trimming at V came to 1 base and at J to 5 bases, leaving 9 bases not matched to a gene. This CDR3 is built from 17 residues. The germline CDR1 and CDR2 sequences are LGHNA and YNFKEQ. The CDR3 reads CASSQGVRGGRTGELFF. CDR3 coding DNA: TGTGCCAGCAGCCAAGGCGTACGGGGGGGCCGGACCGGGGAGCTGTTTTTT.

The chain combines TRBV27 with TRBJ1-6; D is ambiguous. This CDR3 comprises 12 residues. CDR1 MNHEY and CDR2 SMNVEV come from the germline V gene (reference sequence). V was cut by 6 bases and J by 10 bases, with 10 bases left in between. CDR3 in amino acids: CASRGAASPLHF. For the CDR3, the DNA is TGTGCCAGCAGGGGCGCGGCGTCACCCCTCCACTTT.

CDR3 nucleotides: TGTGCCAGCAGCTCCTCCCGGGCAGGGGGCTCCTACGAGCAGTACTTC. It encodes CASSSSRAGGSYEQYF. The chain couples TRBV7-8 to TRBJ2-7; the match to TRBD1 covers 7 bases. Per germline, CDR1 SGHVS and CDR2 FQNEAQ. The CDR3 covers 16 residues. V lost 4 bases and J lost 0; bases outside the gene matches: 9.

The chain uses TRBV9 and TRBJ1-2; maybe TRBD1 (6 bases). V lost 0 bases and J lost 1, with 10 bases in between. From germline, CDR1 is SGDLS and CDR2 YYNGEE. The CDR3 runs 15 residues. As DNA, the CDR3 is TGTGCCAGCAGCGTAGATGGGGGGCTTAACTATGGCTACACCTTC. The encoded protein is CASSVDGGLNYGYTF.